This T cell receptor beta chain was found in a study of vaccination effects on CD4 cells after COVID-19. The overall study: It was a median of 72 days after the second dose that post-vaccine samples were obtained.

Germline trimming cut 5 bases from V and 4 bases from J; bases unmatched to any gene: 18. The CDR3 spans 18 residues. Germline V lookup: CDR1 LNHDA, CDR2 SQIVND (reference sequence). Study outcomes and limitations: Only a few convalescent patients and no early post-infection timepoints featured in the study. Late after vaccination, infection- and vaccine-induced clones showed marked clonal contraction.

An approximately 10-day culture period preceded the isolation of CD4+ T cells. The cohort was immunized with two doses of either the BNT162b2 or mRNA-1273 vaccine. On both days 3 and 7, half of the culture medium was replaced with IL-2 medium. This clone was found a few times. The antigen is not known. Method: immunoSEQ multiplex PCR; TCRdb's copy keeps in-frame clones and lacks some. The sample lists approximately 70,000 clones, around 67% occurring once. The sequences come from CD4+ T cells from PBMCs cultured without peptide, collected after COVID-19 vaccination. The chain uses TRBV19 and TRBJ2-5; 8 bases map to TRBD1. The TCR comes from a human donor who received a COVID-19 vaccine. The CDR3 DNA is TGTGCCAGTAGTCCCCGAGGACAGGGAGGTCTCCAAAGAGAGACCCAGTACTTC. It specifies CASSPRGQGGLQRETQYF.